The 2 T cell receptor beta chains below all came from one sample that was sequenced in a study of T cells in narcolepsy (dated by TCRdb to the late 2010s). Library preparation used the immunoSEQ multiplex PCR assay. In its TCRdb copy, this immuneACCESS table keeps in-frame sequences only and misses some clones. Where compared with another copy, unresolved V genes explain less than half of these, and the others have no known cause. Across this sample there are roughly 25,000 clones, with less than 70% seen only once. Approximately 12% of the sample comes from the top ten. The sequencing input was memory (CD45RA-) CD4+ T cells from blood. The label giving this sample's cell subset or site can be read as: memory T cells sorted ex vivo from peripheral blood. The receptors originated from a human donor in good health.

This clone has only a few counts. The gene calls are TRBV25-1 and TRBJ1-1, with D perhaps TRBD1 (6 bases). V was clipped by 1 base and J by 2 bases, with 8 bases between them. The CDR3 has 14 residues. The germline CDR1 and CDR2 sequences are MGHDK and SYGVNS. The DNA of the CDR3 is TGTGCCAGCAGTGAATGGGGGCAAAACACTGAAGCTTTCTTT. Its protein product is CASSEWGQNTEAFF.

This clone was observed a handful of times. The V and J genes are TRBV30 and TRBJ1-6; maybe TRBD1 (5 bases). V lost 1 base and J 16 bases, leaving 14 bases between the germline ends. Germline assignment: CDR1 GTSNPN and CDR2 SVGIG (reference sequence). This CDR3 spans 12 amino acids. In nucleotides, the CDR3 is TGTGCCTGGAGTGCCCGGGACCGTCTTCTCCACTTT. Translated, it gives CAWSARDRLLHF. Filled out from reference TRBV30 and TRBJ1-6, the complete variable domain reads SQTIHQWPATLVQPVGSPLSLECTVEGTSNPNLYWYRQAAGRGLQLLFYSVGIGQISSEVPQNLSASRPQDRQFILSSKKLLLSDSGFYLCAWSARDRLLHFGNGTRLTVT.